This T cell receptor beta chain was observed in a study of T cells in Graves' hyperthyroidism and ophthalmopathy. Background on the study: Peripheral blood sampling occurred at initial diagnosis, before any treatment.

Subjects with ophthalmopathy showed a Clinical Activity Score no lower than 3, a NOSPECS grade no lower than 4, and a duration shorter than 3 months. The authors obtained PBMCs from roughly 10 ml of fresh peripheral blood. The study, taken as a whole, reports: Most thyroid-expanded clonotypes above 0.001 were also found in blood.

Germline V gives CDR1 SEHNR, CDR2 FQNEAQ (reference sequence). This CDR3 is 15 amino acids long. Germline trimming cut 1 base from V and 1 base from J; bases unmatched to any gene: 0. This clonotype was recorded at least ten times. Its antigen remains unknown. RNA transcripts served as the template for amplifying TCR beta CDR3 regions. Using the HTBI primer set, a first-round RT-PCR was run on the TCR CDR3. TCRdb re-called the multiplex PCR reads with MiXCR, one entry per CDR3 protein. The sample lists a few hundred thousand distinct CDR3 sequences; 15% to 20% were seen once. Sequencing was carried out using blood. The source is a woman between 35 and 50 years old with Graves' ophthalmopathy. This rearrangement joins TRBV7-9 to TRBJ2-3; 9 nucleotides line up with TRBD2. The chain's CDR3 is CASSLGTSGTDTQYF. The DNA of the CDR3 is TGTGCCAGCAGCTTAGGGACTAGCGGCACAGATACGCAGTATTTT.